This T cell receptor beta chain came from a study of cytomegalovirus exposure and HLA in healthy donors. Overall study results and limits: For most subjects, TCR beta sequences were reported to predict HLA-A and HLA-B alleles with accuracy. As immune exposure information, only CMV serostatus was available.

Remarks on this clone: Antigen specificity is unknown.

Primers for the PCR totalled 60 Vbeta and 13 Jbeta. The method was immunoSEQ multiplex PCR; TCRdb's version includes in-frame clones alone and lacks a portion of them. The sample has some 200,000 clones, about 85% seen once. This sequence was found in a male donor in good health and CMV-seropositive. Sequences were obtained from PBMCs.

In DNA, the CDR3 is TGTGCCAGCAGCCCCAGGGCTACCGGGGAGACCCAGTACTTC. It yields the protein CASSPRATGETQYF. The chain is built from TRBV9 and TRBJ2-5, with D possibly being TRBD1 (5 bases). V lost 4 bases to trimming and J lost 5 bases, with 15 bases between them. The length of the CDR3 is 14 residues. From germline, CDR1 is SGDLS and CDR2 YYNGEE.